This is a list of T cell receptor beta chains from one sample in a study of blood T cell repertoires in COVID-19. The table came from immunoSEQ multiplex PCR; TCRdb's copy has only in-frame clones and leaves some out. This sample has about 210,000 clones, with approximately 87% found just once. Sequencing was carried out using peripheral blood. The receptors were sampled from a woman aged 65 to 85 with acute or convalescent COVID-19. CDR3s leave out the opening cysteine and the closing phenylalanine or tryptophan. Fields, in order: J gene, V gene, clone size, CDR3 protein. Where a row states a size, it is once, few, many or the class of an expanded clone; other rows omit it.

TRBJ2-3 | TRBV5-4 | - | ASEIAGAGDTQY
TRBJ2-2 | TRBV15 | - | ATRIGGNTGELF
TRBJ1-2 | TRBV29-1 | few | SVEKNYGYT
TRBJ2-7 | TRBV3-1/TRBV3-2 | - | ASSYRASYEQY
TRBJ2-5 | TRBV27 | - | ASSLRGKETQY
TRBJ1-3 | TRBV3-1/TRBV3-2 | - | ASSQERGLGFESVNTIY
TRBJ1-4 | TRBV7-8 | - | ASSASGTGREKLF
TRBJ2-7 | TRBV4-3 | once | ASSTRTGYYEQY
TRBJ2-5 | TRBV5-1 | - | ASSTAGQGETQY
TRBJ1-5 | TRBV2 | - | ASSVWGRGGNQPQH
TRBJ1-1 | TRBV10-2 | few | ASSESIGGPEAEAF
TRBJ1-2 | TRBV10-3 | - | ATGTSEANYGYT
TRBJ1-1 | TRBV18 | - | ASSLWDTGSTEAF
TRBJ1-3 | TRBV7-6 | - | ASSSKSGFLSGNTIY
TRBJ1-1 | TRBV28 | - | ASGLLRQAGEAF
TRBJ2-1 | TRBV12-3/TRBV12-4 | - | ASSFLAGEQF
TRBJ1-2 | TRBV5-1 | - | ASSLDVLANYGYT
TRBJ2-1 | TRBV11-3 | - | ASTQGGTEQF
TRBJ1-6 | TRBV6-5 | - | ASWRQGGSPLH
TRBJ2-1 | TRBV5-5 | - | ASSLDGTAYNEQF
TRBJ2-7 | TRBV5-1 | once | ASSLDYPSYEQY
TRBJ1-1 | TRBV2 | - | ASRGRDTEAF
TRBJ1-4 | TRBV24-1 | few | ATSDFSLTGQGSEKLF
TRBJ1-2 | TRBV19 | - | ASSIDIRRTTYGYT
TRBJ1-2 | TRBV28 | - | ASRDKGGARYGYT
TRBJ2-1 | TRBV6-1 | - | ASSERLAGNNEQF
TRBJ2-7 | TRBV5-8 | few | ASSLQDSYEQY
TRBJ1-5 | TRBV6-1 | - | ASSESFHRAGNQPQH
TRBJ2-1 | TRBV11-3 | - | ASSSSGVQF
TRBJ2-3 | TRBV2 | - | ASSIGQGIDTQY
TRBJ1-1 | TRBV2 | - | ANRGQENTEAF
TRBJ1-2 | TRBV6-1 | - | ASSEGQRLNYGYT
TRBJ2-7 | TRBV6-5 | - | ASRRTRRDYEQY
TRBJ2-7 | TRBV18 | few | ASSPLGGVDEQY